The clone carrying this TCR beta chain occurred many times. This sample stems from a study of kidney transplant recipient with SARS-CoV-2 infection. Via MiXCR, TCRdb re-called the reads, giving one row per CDR3 protein. This sample has fewer than 250,000 distinct CDR3 sequences, with 29% found just once. This clonotype was obtained from a male patient aged 25 to 39 who had COVID-19 and was a kidney transplant recipient. The graft donor may have given rise to some T cells. This material consisted of a blood sample, taken at baseline and on day 111 from a kidney transplant recipient.

Here the CDR3 DNA reads TGCGCCAGCAGCCACGAGCAAGGACGTCGAAAGACCTATGGCTACACCTTC. Protein product: CASSHEQGRRKTYGYTF. This chain joins TRBV4-3 and TRBJ1-2; no definite D call. Trimming removed 3 bases at V and 4 bases at J, with 21 bases between. This CDR3 region has 17 residues. The germline gives CDR1 LGHNA, CDR2 YSLEER.